The T cell receptor (beta chain) under discussion was sequenced for a study of T cells in tuberculosis. Profiling relied on immunoSEQ multiplex PCR, and the TCRdb table lists in-frame clones only, not all of them. The profile shows tens of thousands of clones, roughly 97% of them singletons. The trim removed 2 bases at V and 2 bases at J, leaving 4 bases unmatched. Germline CDR1 is SGHRS and CDR2 is YFSETQ. CDR3 size: 15 residues. The specimen sequenced was PBMCs. The chain combines TRBV5-1 with TRBJ2-1, with 7 bases identical to TRBD1. The clonotype comes from a donor aged 10-30 years with latent tuberculosis or without tuberculosis infection. CDR3 coding DNA: TGCGCCAGCAGCTTTTCCGGGACAGCCTACAATGAGCAGTTCTTC. This encodes CASSFSGTAYNEQFF.